The next 17 T cell receptor beta chains were all read from a single sample in a study of Ad26.COV2.S vaccination and SARS-CoV-2 variants. The repertoire was sequenced with immunoSEQ multiplex PCR; TCRdb's copy has only in-frame clones and lacks some. This sample has around 240,000 clones, with roughly 90% found just once. Treatment in this sample: about 20 received Ad26.COV2.S at low or high dose, single or two shots; about 5 received placebo; per-sample allocation not given. Following the first vaccine or placebo injection, samples were taken on day 63. This material consisted of peripheral blood, taken in a trial of Ad26.COV2.S vaccine versus placebo. The receptors come from a person aged 18 to 59 who received the Ad26.COV2.S COVID-19 vaccine or a placebo.

The chain has TRBV6-1 and TRBJ2-7; D tentatively fits TRBD1 or TRBD2 (5 bases each). Germline assignment: CDR1 MNHNS and CDR2 SASEGT. Trimming shortened V by 2 bases and J by 3 bases, and 17 bases separated the two germline ends. The CDR3 extends over 16 amino acids. The CDR3: CASSETLGTGIYEQYF. CDR3 sequence (DNA): TGTGCCAGCAGTGAAACTCTCGGGACGGGGATCTACGAGCAGTACTTC.

CDR3 in DNA: TGCGCCAGCAGCCCGGGACAGACGAGCACAGATACGCAGTATTTT. This gives the protein CASSPGQTSTDTQYF. V and J are TRBV5-1 and TRBJ2-3; 7 bases are a match to TRBD1. The V gene end was trimmed by 4 bases and the J gene end by 0 bases; junction bases not matched to a gene: 5. Germline lookup yields CDR1 SGHRS and CDR2 YFSETQ. The CDR3 covers 15 residues.

This chain uses TRBV19 with TRBJ1-1; D possibly corresponds to TRBD1 (6 bases). V was shortened by 5 bases and J by 10 bases, with 17 bases between the two germline ends. Germline lookup yields CDR1 LNHDA and CDR2 SQIVND (reference sequence). This CDR3 spans 13 amino acids. In nucleotides, the CDR3 is TGTGCCAGTAGTTACGGGACAAGTACGGGAGCTTTCTTT. Its protein product is CASSYGTSTGAFF.

This chain joins TRBV5-1 and TRBJ2-3; the match to TRBD2 covers 7 bases. With 4 bases clipped from V and 0 bases from J, the junction kept 5 bases outside the gene matches. This CDR3 has 15 amino acids. Germline V gene data show CDR1 as SGHRS and CDR2 as YFSETQ. The chain's CDR3 is CASSRTSGSTDTQYF. CDR3 in DNA: TGCGCCAGCAGCCGGACTAGTGGTAGCACAGATACGCAGTATTTT.

The V and J genes are TRBV11-3 and TRBJ2-1; no reliable D call. This CDR3 is built from 15 residues. Germline CDR1 reads SGHNT; CDR2 reads YENEEA. V gave up 5 bases and J gave up 7 bases, with 18 bases separating them. This CDR3 is CASSLSGTLGNEQFF. The DNA for the CDR3 is TGTGCCAGCAGCCTTAGTGGTACACTCGGGAATGAGCAGTTCTTC.

The chain uses TRBV6-6 and TRBJ2-2; D is ambiguous. Germline CDR1 MNHNY, CDR2 SVGAGI (reference sequence). Trimming shortened V by 11 bases and J by 2 bases, and 12 bases separated the two germline ends. The CDR3 sequence is 13 residues long. CDR3 DNA sequence: TGTGCCCTCGGCCAGGCCAACACCGGGGAGCTGTTTTTT. As protein: CALGQANTGELFF.

This clone was counted a single time. The V gene is TRBV4-1, the J gene TRBJ2-7, with 11 nucleotides matching TRBD2. Trimming took 4 bases from V and 5 from J; bases not matched to a gene: 10. The CDR3 contains 16 residues. From germline, CDR1 is MGHRA and CDR2 YSYEKL. The CDR3 loop is CASSPLTSGILNEQYF. CDR3 nucleotides: TGCGCCAGCAGCCCCCTGACTAGCGGGATTCTTAACGAGCAGTACTTC.

This clone was detected many times. The same CDR3 is also encoded by other DNA sequences in this sample. The rearrangement uses TRBV7-2 and TRBJ2-5; 9 nucleotides agree with TRBD1. V shed 4 bases, J shed 5 bases, and the junction held 2 bases outside the gene matches. This CDR3 has 13 amino acids. The germline V gene has CDR1 SGHTA and CDR2 FQGNSA. The CDR3 loop reads CASSYTGGETQYF. DNA of the CDR3: TGTGCCAGCAGCTATACAGGGGGCGAGACCCAGTACTTC.

The V and J genes are TRBV9 and TRBJ1-5; D unresolved. CDR1 and CDR2 from the germline V gene are SGDLS and YYNGEE. CDR3 length equals 15 residues. The ends were cut back, 4 bases at V and 0 bases at J, with 11 bases in the middle. This chain's CDR3 is CASSPDPNSNQPQHF. The CDR3 nucleotides read TGTGCCAGCAGCCCGGACCCAAATAGCAATCAGCCCCAGCATTTT.

V is TRBV6-2 or TRBV6-3 and J is TRBJ2-7; D perhaps matches TRBD1 (7 bases). Germline V lookup: CDR1 MNHEY, CDR2 SVGEGT. The V and J ends lost 6 bases and 6 bases respectively, with 21 bases between them. This CDR3 contains 15 residues. This chain's CDR3 is CASSLGRTGDSEQYF. Here the CDR3 DNA reads TGTGCCAGCAGCCTGGGGAGGACAGGAGATAGCGAGCAGTACTTC.

The chain is built from TRBV27 and TRBJ1-5; 8 bases align to TRBD1. V was clipped by 4 bases and J by 6 bases; unmatched bases: 5. Germline CDR1 and CDR2: MNHEY and SMNVEV (reference sequence). This CDR3 spans 14 amino acids. This CDR3 reads CASSSTGVGQPQHF. CDR3 sequence (DNA): TGTGCCAGCAGTTCGACAGGGGTCGGTCAGCCCCAGCATTTT.

The chain couples TRBV19 to TRBJ1-5; a possible D gene is TRBD1 (6 bases). Trimming cost V 6 bases and J 2 bases, with 17 bases left between them. Germline V lookup: CDR1 LNHDA, CDR2 SQIVND (reference sequence). This CDR3 is built from 16 residues. This CDR3 is CASRVRGAGGNQPQHF. The CDR3 DNA sequence: TGTGCCAGTAGGGTACGGGGGGCTGGAGGCAATCAGCCCCAGCATTTT.

The V gene is TRBV27, the J gene TRBJ2-7; 12 bases are a match to TRBD1. Germline CDR1 reads MNHEY; CDR2 reads SMNVEV (reference sequence). The CDR3 totals 15 residues. After removal of 2 bases from V and 4 bases from J, the junction contained 3 bases not matched to a gene. The CDR3 here is CASSLGTGGWYEQYF. The CDR3 bases are TGTGCCAGCAGTTTAGGGACAGGGGGCTGGTACGAGCAGTACTTC.

This chain uses TRBV12-3 or TRBV12-4 with TRBJ2-7, with no clear D. This CDR3 region has 13 residues. V shed 6 bases and J shed 4 bases, with 13 bases lying between them. The CDR3 DNA follows: TGTGCCAGCAGCGACGGATCTGGGTACGAGCAGTACTTC. It specifies CASSDGSGYEQYF.

The V and J genes are TRBV27 and TRBJ2-5; 7 bases align to TRBD2. Germline V lookup: CDR1 MNHEY, CDR2 SMNVEV (reference sequence). V lost 7 bases, J lost 5 bases, and 7 bases stayed unmatched. There are 13 residues in the CDR3. The DNA of the CDR3 is TGTGCCAGCACCTCTTCCGGGAGGGAGACCCAGTACTTC. Translating gives CASTSSGRETQYF.

V usage is TRBV6-6 and J usage is TRBJ1-5; tentatively, D is TRBD1 (6 bases). Germline values: CDR1 MNHNY, CDR2 SVGAGI (reference sequence). There are 14 residues in the CDR3. Between the trimmed V and J ends, which lost 4 bases and 4 bases, there was a span of 11 bases. The CDR3 nucleotides read TGTGCCAGCAGTTTTACAGGGCCTAATCAGCCCCAGCATTTT. It codes for CASSFTGPNQPQHF.

The J gene is TRBJ1-6, the V gene TRBV4-2, with D perhaps TRBD1 (5 bases). V lost 0 bases, J lost 7 bases, and 13 bases lay in between. CDR1 LGHNA and CDR2 YNFKEQ come from the germline V gene. The CDR3 runs to 16 residues. The CDR3 bases are TGTGCCAGCAGCCAAGATGGGCAGGGCGGAAATTCACCCCTCCACTTT. Translation: CASSQDGQGGNSPLHF.